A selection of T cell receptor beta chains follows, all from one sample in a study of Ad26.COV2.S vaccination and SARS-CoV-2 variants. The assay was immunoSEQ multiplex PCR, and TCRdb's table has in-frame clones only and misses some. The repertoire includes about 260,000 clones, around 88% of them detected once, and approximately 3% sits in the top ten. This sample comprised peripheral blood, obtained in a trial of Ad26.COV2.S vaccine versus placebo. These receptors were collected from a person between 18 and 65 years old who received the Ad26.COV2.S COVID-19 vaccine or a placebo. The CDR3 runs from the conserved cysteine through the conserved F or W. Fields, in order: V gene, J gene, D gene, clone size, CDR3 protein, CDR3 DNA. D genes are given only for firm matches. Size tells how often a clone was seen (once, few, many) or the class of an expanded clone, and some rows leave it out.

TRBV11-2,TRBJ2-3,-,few,CASSHTDTQYF,TGTGCCAGCAGCCACACAGATACGCAGTATTTT
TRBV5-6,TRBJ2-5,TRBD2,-,CASTEDVSSGGETQYF,TGTGCCAGCACCGAGGACGTCTCCTCGGGGGGAGAGACCCAGTACTTC
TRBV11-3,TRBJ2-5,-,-,CASSLGVPDSSEETQYF,TGTGCCAGCAGCTTAGGAGTTCCGGACAGTTCAGAGGAGACCCAGTACTTC
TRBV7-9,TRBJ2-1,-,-,CASSLKLLFNEQFF,TGTGCCAGCAGCTTAAAGCTCCTATTCAATGAGCAGTTCTTC
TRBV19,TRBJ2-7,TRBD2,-,CASRESLAGLYEQYF,TGTGCCAGTAGAGAATCTCTAGCGGGGCTCTACGAGCAGTACTTC
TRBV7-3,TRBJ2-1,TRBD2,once,CASSLELAGDNEQFF,TGTGCCAGCAGCTTAGAACTAGCGGGGGACAATGAGCAGTTCTTC
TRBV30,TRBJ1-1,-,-,CARTGSGTEAFF,TGTGCTCGTACAGGCTCGGGGACTGAAGCTTTCTTT
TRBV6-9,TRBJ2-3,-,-,CASRPFSTDTQYF,TGTGCCAGCAGACCCTTTAGCACAGATACGCAGTATTTT
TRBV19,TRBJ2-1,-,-,CASSIGGGSYNEQFF,TGTGCCAGTAGTATAGGAGGGGGCTCCTACAATGAGCAGTTCTTC
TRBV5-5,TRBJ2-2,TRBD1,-,CASSLSRTGVTGELFF,TGTGCCAGCAGCCTGAGCCGGACAGGGGTGACCGGGGAGCTGTTTTTT
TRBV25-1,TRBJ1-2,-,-,CATRQLNYGYTF,TGTGCCACGAGACAGCTTAACTATGGCTACACCTTC
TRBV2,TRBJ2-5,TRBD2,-,CASGLRGGRKLETQYF,TGTGCCAGTGGGTTGCGGGGGGGCCGAAAATTAGAGACCCAGTACTTC